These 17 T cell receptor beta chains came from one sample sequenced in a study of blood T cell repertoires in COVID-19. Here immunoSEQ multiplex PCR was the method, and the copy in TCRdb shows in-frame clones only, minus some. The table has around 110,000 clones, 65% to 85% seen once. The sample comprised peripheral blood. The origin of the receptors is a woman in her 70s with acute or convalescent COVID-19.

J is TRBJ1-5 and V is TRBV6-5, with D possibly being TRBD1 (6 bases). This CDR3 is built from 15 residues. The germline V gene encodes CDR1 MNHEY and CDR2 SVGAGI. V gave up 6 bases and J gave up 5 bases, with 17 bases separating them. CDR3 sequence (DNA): TGTGCCAGCAGCAGAAAACAGGGTAACGATCAGCCCCAGCATTTT. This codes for CASSRKQGNDQPQHF.

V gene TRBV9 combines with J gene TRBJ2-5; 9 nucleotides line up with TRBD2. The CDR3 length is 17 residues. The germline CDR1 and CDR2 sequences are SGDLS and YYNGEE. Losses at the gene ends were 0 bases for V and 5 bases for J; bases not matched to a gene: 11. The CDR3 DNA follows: TGTGCCAGCAGCGTAGGGGTTAGCGGGAGTAGTGGGGAGACCCAGTACTTC. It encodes CASSVGVSGSSGETQYF.

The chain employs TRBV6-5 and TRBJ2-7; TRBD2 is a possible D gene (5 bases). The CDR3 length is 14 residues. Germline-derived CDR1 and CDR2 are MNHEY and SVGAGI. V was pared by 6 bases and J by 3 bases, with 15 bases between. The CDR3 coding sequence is TGTGCCAGCAGGACGGGGTGGCAGGTCTACGAGCAGTACTTC. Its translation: CASRTGWQVYEQYF.

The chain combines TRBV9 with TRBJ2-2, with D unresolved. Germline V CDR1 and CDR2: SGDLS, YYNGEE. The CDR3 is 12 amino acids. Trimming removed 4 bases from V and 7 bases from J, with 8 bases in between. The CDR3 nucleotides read TGTGCCAGCAGCTTTCCTAGCGGGGAGCTGTTTTTT. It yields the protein CASSFPSGELFF.

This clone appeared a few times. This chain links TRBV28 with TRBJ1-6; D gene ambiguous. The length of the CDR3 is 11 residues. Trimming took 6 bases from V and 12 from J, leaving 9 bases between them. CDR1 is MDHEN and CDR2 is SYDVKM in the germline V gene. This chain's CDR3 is CASSTGRPLHF. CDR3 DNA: TGTGCCAGCAGCACTGGGAGACCCCTCCACTTT.

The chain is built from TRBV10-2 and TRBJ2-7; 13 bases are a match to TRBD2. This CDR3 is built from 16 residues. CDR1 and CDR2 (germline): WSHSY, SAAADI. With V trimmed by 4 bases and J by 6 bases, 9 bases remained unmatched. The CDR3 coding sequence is TGCGCCAGCAGTGTTCAACTAGCGGGAGGGCCGCTCGAGCAGTACTTC. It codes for CASSVQLAGGPLEQYF.

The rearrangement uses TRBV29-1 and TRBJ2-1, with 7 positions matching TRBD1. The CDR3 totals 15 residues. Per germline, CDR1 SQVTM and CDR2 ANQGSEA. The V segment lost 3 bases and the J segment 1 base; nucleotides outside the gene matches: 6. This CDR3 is CSVDLAGGSYNEQFF. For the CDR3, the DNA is TGCAGCGTTGACTTGGCAGGGGGATCCTACAATGAGCAGTTCTTC.

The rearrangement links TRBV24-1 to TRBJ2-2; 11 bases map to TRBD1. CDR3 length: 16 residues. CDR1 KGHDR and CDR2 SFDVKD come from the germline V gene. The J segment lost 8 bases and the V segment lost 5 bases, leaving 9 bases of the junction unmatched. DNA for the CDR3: TGTGCCACCAGTGCTGGAGGGACAGGGGGGACAGGGGAGCTGTTTTTT. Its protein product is CATSAGGTGGTGELFF.

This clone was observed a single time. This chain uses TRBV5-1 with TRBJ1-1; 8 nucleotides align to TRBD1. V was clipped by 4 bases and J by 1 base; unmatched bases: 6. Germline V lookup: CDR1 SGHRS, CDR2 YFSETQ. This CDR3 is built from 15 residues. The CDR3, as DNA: TGCGCCAGCAGCCTACGGACAGGGAAGAACACTGAAGCTTTCTTT. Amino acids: CASSLRTGKNTEAFF.

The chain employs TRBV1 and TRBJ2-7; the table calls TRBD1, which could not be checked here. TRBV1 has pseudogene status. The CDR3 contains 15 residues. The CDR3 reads CTSSQERGQYYEQYF. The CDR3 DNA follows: TGCACCAGCAGCCAAGAAAGGGGACAGTACTACGAGCAGTACTTC.

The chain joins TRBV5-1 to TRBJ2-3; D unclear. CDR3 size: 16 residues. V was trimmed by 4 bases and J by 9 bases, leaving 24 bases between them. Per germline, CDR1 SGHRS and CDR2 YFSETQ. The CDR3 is CASSPVSGGTTETQYF. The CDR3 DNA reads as TGCGCCAGCAGCCCGGTTTCTGGCGGCACCACGGAAACGCAGTATTTT.

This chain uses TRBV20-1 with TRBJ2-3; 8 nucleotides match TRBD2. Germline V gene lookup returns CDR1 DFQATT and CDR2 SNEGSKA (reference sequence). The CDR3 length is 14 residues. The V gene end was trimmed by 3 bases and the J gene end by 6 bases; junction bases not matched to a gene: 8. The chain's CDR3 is CSASESGSGDTQYF. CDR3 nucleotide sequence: TGCAGTGCTAGTGAAAGCGGGAGTGGGGATACGCAGTATTTT.

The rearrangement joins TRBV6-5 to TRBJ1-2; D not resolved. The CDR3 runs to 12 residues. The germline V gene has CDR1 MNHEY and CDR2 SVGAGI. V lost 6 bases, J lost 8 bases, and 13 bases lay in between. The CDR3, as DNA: TGTGCCAGCAGCCGGGAGCCAATAGGCTACACCTTC. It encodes CASSREPIGYTF.

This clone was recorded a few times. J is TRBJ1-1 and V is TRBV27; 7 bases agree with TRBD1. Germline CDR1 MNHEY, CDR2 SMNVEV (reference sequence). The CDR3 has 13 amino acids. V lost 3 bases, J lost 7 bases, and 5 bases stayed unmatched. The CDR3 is CASSFPGQSEAFF. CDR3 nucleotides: TGTGCCAGCAGTTTTCCGGGACAGAGTGAAGCTTTCTTT.

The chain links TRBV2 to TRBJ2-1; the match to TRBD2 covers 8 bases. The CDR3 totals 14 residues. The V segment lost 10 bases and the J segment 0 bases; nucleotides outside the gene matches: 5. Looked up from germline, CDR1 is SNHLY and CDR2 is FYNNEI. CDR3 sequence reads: CAKKREGSYNEQFF. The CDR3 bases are TGTGCCAAGAAACGGGAGGGCTCCTACAATGAGCAGTTCTTC.

CDR3 nucleotide sequence: TGTGCCAGCAGCTTAGGCGGGAGGGTCTACAATGAGCAGTTCTTC. Translation gives CASSLGGRVYNEQFF. V and J are TRBV7-8 and TRBJ2-1, with 9 bases lining up with TRBD2. J lost 3 bases, V lost 1 base, and 1 base had no gene match. Germline CDR1 is SGHVS and CDR2 is FQNEAQ. The CDR3 is 15 residues long.

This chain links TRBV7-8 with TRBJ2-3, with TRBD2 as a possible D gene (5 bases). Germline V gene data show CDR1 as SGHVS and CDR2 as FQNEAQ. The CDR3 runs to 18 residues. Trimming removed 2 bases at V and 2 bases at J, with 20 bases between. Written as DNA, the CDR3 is TGTGCCAGCAGCTTACGGCCCACTAGGAGCCTTGCCACAGATACGCAGTATTTT. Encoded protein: CASSLRPTRSLATDTQYF.